The present entry profiles one T cell receptor beta chain with its context. No antigen is known for it. This record belongs to a study of Graves' ophthalmopathy and Graves' hyperthyroidism. Study overall: The authors collected peripheral blood at initial diagnosis, before any treatment. Study results and limitations: Ophthalmopathy progression cases were predicted by the model with roughly 70% sensitivity and less than 85% specificity. Blood was where most expanded thyroid clonotypes above 0.001 frequency also turned up.

Germline CDR1 SGHDT, CDR2 YYEEEE. The ends were cut back, 4 bases at V and 4 bases at J, with 14 bases in the middle. There are 15 residues in the CDR3. Other autoimmune disease, uncontrolled infection, pregnancy and lactation led to exclusion. RNA transcripts yielded amplified TCR beta CDR3 regions. The authors performed first-round RT-PCR with HTBI primers and then a second-round multiplex PCR. TCRdb re-called the multiplex PCR reads through MiXCR, storing one row per CDR3 protein. This sample has 57,000 or so distinct CDR3 sequences, with roughly half found just once. The receptor was derived from an adult woman with Graves' ophthalmopathy. Sequenced material: peripheral blood. The chain couples TRBV5-6 to TRBJ1-4; D unclear. CDR3 nucleotides: TGTGCCAGCAGCCCACAGTGGGGAGATAATGAAAAACTGTTTTTT. Protein: CASSPQWGDNEKLFF.